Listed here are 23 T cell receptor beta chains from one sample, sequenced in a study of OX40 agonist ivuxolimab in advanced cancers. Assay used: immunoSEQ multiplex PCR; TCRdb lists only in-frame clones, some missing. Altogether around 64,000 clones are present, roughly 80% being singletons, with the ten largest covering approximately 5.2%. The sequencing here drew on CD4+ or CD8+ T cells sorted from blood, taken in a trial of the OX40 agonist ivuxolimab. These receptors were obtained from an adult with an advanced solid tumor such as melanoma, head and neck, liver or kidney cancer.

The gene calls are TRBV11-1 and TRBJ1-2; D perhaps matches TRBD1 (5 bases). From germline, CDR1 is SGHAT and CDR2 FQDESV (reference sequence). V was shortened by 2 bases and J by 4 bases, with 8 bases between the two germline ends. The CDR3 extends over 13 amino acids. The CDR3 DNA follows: TGTGCCAGCAGCTTACGGGGGGGCTATGGCTACACCTTC. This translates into CASSLRGGYGYTF.

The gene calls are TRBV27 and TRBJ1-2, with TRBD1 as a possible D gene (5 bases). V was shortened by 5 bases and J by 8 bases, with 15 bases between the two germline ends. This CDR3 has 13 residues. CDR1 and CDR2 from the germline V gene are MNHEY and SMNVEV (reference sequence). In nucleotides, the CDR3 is TGTGCCAGCAGTCCCCGAGGGGCTGAGGGCTACACCTTC. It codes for CASSPRGAEGYTF.

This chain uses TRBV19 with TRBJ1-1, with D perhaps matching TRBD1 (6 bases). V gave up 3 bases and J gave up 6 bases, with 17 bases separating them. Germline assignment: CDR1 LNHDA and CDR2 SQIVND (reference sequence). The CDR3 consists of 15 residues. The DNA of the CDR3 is TGTGCCAGTAGTATGGGGGGCGGAGGTAATCCTGAAGCTTTCTTT. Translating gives CASSMGGGGNPEAFF. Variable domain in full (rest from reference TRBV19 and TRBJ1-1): DGGITQSPKYLFRKEGQNVTLSCEQNLNHDAMYWYRQDPGQGLRLIYYSQIVNDFQKGDIAEGYSVSREKKESFPLTVTSAQKNPTAFYLCASSMGGGGNPEAFFGQGTRLTVV.

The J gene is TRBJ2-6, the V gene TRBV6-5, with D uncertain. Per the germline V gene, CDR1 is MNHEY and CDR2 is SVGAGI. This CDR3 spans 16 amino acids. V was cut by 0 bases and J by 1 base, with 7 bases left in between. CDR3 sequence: CASSYSAASGANVLTF. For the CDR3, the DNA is TGTGCCAGCAGTTACTCGGCAGCGTCTGGGGCCAACGTCCTGACTTTC.

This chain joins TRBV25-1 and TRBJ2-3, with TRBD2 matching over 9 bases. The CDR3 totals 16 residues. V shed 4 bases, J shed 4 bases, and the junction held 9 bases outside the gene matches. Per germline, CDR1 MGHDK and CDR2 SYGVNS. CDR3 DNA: TGTGCCAGCAGTGGCATAGCGGGAGCCAAGTCAGATACGCAGTATTTT. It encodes CASSGIAGAKSDTQYF.

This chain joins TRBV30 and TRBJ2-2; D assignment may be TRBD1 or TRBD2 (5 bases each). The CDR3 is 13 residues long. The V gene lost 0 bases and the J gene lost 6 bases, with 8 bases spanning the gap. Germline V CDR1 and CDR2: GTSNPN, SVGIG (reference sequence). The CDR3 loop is CAWSVLGAGELFF. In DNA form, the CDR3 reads TGTGCCTGGAGTGTACTAGGGGCCGGGGAGCTGTTTTTT.

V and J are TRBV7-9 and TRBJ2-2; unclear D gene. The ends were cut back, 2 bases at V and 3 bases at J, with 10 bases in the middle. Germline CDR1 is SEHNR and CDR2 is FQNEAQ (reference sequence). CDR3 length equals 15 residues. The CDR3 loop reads CASSLFDGHTGELFF. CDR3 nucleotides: TGTGCCAGCAGCTTATTCGACGGACACACCGGGGAGCTGTTTTTT.

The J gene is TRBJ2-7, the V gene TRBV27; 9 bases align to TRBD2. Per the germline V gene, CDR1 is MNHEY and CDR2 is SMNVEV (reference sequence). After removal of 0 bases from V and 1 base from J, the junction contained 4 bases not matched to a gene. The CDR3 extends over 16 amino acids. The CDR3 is CASSLSIAGESYEQYF. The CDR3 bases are TGTGCCAGCAGTTTATCAATAGCGGGAGAGTCCTACGAGCAGTACTTC.

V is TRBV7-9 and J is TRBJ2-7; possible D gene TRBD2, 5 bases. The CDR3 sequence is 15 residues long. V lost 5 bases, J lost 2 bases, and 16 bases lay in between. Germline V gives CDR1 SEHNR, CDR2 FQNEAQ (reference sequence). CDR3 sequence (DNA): TGTGCCAGCAGCCTCGTGGTAGCGCGCACCTACGAGCAGTACTTC. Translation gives CASSLVVARTYEQYF.

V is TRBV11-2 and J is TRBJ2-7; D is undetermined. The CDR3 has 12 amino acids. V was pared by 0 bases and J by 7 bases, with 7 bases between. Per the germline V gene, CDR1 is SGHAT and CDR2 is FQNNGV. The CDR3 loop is CASSLDYGEQYF. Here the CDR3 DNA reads TGTGCCAGCAGCTTAGATTATGGGGAGCAGTACTTC.

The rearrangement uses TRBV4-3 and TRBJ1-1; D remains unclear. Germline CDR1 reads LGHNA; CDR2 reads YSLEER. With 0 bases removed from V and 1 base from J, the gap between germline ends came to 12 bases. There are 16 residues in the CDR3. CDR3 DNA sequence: TGCGCCAGCAGCCAAGATACATGGGCGGAGAACACTGAAGCTTTCTTT. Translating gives CASSQDTWAENTEAFF.

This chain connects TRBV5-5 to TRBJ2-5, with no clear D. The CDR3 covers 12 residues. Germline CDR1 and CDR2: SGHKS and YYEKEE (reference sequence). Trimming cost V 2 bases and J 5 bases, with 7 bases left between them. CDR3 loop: CASSFSQETQYF. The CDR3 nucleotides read TGTGCCAGCAGCTTCAGCCAGGAGACCCAGTACTTC.

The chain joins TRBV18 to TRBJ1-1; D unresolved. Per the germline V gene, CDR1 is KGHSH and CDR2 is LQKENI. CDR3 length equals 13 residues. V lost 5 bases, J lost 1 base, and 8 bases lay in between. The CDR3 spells CASSTTENTEAFF. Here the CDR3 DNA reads TGTGCCAGCTCAACTACAGAGAACACTGAAGCTTTCTTT.

The CDR3 sequence is CASSLALGQYF. The CDR3 DNA is TGTGCCAGCAGCTTAGCGCTAGGGCAGTATTTT. The chain couples TRBV7-2 to TRBJ2-3; D unclear. CDR3 length: 11 residues. Looked up from germline, CDR1 is SGHTA and CDR2 is FQGNSA. Trimming cost V 0 bases and J 11 bases, with 6 bases left between them.

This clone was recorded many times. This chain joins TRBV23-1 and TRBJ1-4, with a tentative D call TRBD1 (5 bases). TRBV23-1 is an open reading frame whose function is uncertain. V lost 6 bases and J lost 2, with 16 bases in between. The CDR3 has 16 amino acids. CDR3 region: CASRYRTLGTNEKLFF. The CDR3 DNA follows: TGCGCCAGCAGATACAGGACCCTGGGGACTAATGAAAAACTGTTTTTT.

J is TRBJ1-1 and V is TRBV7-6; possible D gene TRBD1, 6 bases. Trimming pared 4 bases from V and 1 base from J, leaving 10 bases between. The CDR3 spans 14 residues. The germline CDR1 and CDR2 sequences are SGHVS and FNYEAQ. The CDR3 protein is CASSYGQTNTEAFF. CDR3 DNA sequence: TGTGCCAGCAGCTACGGACAGACGAACACTGAAGCTTTCTTT.

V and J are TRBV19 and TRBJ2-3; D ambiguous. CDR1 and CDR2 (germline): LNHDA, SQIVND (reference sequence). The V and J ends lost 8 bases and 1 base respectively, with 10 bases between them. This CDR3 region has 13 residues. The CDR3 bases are TGTGCCAGTGGCGATGGTCGCACAGATACGCAGTATTTT. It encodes CASGDGRTDTQYF.

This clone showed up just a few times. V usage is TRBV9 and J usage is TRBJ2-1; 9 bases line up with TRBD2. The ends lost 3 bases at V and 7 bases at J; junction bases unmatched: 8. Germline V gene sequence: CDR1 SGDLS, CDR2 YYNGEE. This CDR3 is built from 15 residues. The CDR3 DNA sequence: TGTGCCAGCAGCGCGCGGGAGGGACCTGTTAATGAGCAGTTCTTC. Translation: CASSAREGPVNEQFF.

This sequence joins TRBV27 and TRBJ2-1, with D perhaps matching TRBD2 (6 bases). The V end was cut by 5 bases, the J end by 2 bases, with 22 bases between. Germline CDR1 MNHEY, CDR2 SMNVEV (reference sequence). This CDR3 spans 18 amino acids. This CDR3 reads CASSPIGFSGTPYNEQFF. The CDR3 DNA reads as TGTGCCAGCAGTCCGATCGGTTTTAGCGGAACCCCCTACAATGAGCAGTTCTTC.

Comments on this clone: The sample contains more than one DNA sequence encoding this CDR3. In nucleotides, the CDR3 is TGTGCCAGCAGCCCAGACGGGGATCAGCCCCAGCATTTT. This translates into CASSPDGDQPQHF. The chain is built from TRBV11-2 and TRBJ1-5; no clear D gene. This CDR3 is 13 amino acids long. The germline V and J ends were trimmed by 5 bases and 5 bases, with 10 bases remaining between them. CDR1 and CDR2 (germline): SGHAT, FQNNGV.

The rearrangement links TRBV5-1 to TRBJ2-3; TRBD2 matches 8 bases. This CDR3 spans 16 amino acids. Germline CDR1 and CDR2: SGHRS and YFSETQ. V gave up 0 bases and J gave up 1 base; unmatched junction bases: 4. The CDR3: CASSLDPSGRTDTQYF. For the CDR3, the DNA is TGCGCCAGCAGCTTGGATCCTAGCGGGCGCACAGATACGCAGTATTTT.

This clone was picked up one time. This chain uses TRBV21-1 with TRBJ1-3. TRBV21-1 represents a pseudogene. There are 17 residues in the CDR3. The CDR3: CASSKAVKEPIAGTIYF. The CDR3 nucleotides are TGTGCCAGCAGCAAAGCCGTGAAAGAGCCGATAGCCGGCACCATATATTTT.

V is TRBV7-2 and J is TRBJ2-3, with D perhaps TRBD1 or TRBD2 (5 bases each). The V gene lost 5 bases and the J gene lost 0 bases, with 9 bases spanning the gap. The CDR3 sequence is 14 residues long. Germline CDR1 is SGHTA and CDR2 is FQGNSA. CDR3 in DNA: TGTGCCAGCAGCCAATGGGACAGCACAGATACGCAGTATTTT. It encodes CASSQWDSTDTQYF. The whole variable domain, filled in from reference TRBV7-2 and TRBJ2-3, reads GAGVSQSPSNKVTEKGKDVELRCDPISGHTALYWYRQSLGQGLEFLIYFQGNSAPDKSGLPSDRFSAERTGGSVSTLTIQRTQQEDSAVYLCASSQWDSTDTQYFGPGTRLTVL.